The TCR beta chain under discussion was sequenced for a study of technical replicates of blood from a few donors. The germline gives CDR1 SGHNT, CDR2 YYREEE (reference sequence). Trimming took 2 bases from V and 1 from J; bases not matched to a gene: 4. This CDR3 comprises 15 residues. Libraries were prepared by immunoSEQ multiplex PCR; TCRdb keeps only in-frame clonotypes and omits some of them. This sample yields tens of thousands of clones, of which roughly 97% are seen a single time; more than 0.15% belongs to the top ten. The source is a human donor in good health. Sequencing input: T cells isolated from PBMCs. The V gene is TRBV5-4, the J gene TRBJ2-7, with TRBD1 matching 9 bases. The DNA of the CDR3 is TGTGCCAGCAGCTTAGGGGACAGGGTATCCTACGAGCAGTACTTC. This codes for CASSLGDRVSYEQYF.